A single sample is the source of the 32 T cell receptor beta chains below, sequenced in a study of Graves' ophthalmopathy and Graves' hyperthyroidism. Using RNA transcripts, the TCR beta CDR3 regions were amplified. HTBI primers were used in a first-round RT-PCR, which preceded a second-round multiplex PCR. In TCRdb, the multiplex PCR reads were re-called with MiXCR into one record per CDR3 protein. The data contain more than 550,000 distinct CDR3 sequences, about 40% of them singletons. The source material was peripheral blood. Source of these receptors: an adult man with Graves' ophthalmopathy.

Ten or more counts support this clonotype. CDR3 in amino acids: CASTGHLTDYGYTF. CDR3 nucleotide sequence: TGTGCCAGTACCGGACATCTAACGGACTATGGCTACACCTTC. The chain uses TRBV19 and TRBJ1-2, with a weak D call TRBD1 (5 bases). The CDR3 has 14 residues. V was trimmed by 7 bases and J by 3 bases, leaving 15 bases between them. CDR1 LNHDA and CDR2 SQIVND come from the germline V gene (reference sequence). Variable domain in full (rest from reference TRBV19 and TRBJ1-2): DGGITQSPKYLFRKEGQNVTLSCEQNLNHDAMYWYRQDPGQGLRLIYYSQIVNDFQKGDIAEGYSVSREKKESFPLTVTSAQKNPTAFYLCASTGHLTDYGYTFGSGTRLTVV.

The rearrangement joins TRBV7-9 to TRBJ1-5, with 8 bases aligning to TRBD1. V dropped 5 bases and J dropped 7; count of bases not matched to a gene: 7. The V gene's germline CDR1 is SEHNR and CDR2 FQNEAQ (reference sequence). The CDR3 extends over 14 amino acids. CDR3 sequence: CASSHDRGPQPQHF. The CDR3 bases are TGTGCCAGCAGCCACGACAGGGGCCCCCAGCCCCAGCATTTT.

This clonotype appeared a single time. A junction end diverges from the germline sequence, so it may reflect a read error. The V and J genes are TRBV5-1 and TRBJ1-1, with D possibly TRBD1 on 5 matching bases. The CDR3 extends over 15 amino acids. The germline gives CDR1 SGHRS, CDR2 YFSETQ. The CDR3 reads CASSPRGVRDTEAFF. For the CDR3, the DNA is TGTGCCAGCAGCCCCCGGGGGGTCCGTGACACTGAAGCTTTCTTT. The whole variable domain, remainder taken from reference TRBV5-1 and TRBJ1-1, is KAGVTQTPRYLIKTRGQQVTLSCSPISGHRSVSWYQQTPGQGLQFLFEYFSETQRNKGNFPGRFSGRQFSNSRSEMNVSTLELGDSALYLCASSPRGVRDTEAFFGQGTRLTVV.

About this clonotype itself: One end of the junction fails to match germline, which may point to a read error. The J gene is TRBJ1-2, the V gene TRBV5-4; D may be TRBD1 (5 bases). CDR1 and CDR2 from the germline V gene are SGHNT and YYREEE (reference sequence). The CDR3 runs 18 residues. The CDR3 spells CASSQAHNYRLQDYGYTF. The CDR3 nucleotides are TGCGCCAGCAGCCAAGCCCACAATTACAGGCTTCAGGACTATGGCTACACCTTC.

The genes are TRBV7-6 and TRBJ2-3; 8 bases are shared with TRBD1. Losses at the gene ends were 0 bases for V and 7 bases for J; bases not matched to a gene: 6. There are 15 residues in the CDR3. The germline CDR1 and CDR2 sequences are SGHVS and FNYEAQ. In DNA form, the CDR3 reads TGTGCCAGCAGCTTAGCCCCCGACAGGGGTAATACGCAGTATTTT. It yields the protein CASSLAPDRGNTQYF.

The chain uses TRBV19 and TRBJ1-5; 7 bases agree with TRBD1. Germline trimming cut 3 bases from V and 6 bases from J; bases unmatched to any gene: 11. This CDR3 region has 16 residues. Germline CDR1 and CDR2: LNHDA and SQIVND (reference sequence). In nucleotides, the CDR3 is TGTGCCAGTAGTATCGGGTCAGGGGGGGTTAGTCAGCCCCAGCATTTT. Protein product: CASSIGSGGVSQPQHF.

This clonotype was seen repeatedly, ten times or more. The V gene is TRBV15, the J gene TRBJ2-7; 10 nucleotides align to TRBD1. The CDR3 runs to 16 residues. J lost 2 bases, V lost 5 bases, and 9 bases had no gene match. Germline V gene lookup returns CDR1 LNHNV and CDR2 YYDKDF (reference sequence). The CDR3 protein is CATSQIRTGGTYEQYF. The CDR3 DNA follows: TGTGCCACCAGCCAAATTAGGACAGGGGGAACCTACGAGCAGTACTTC.

For this clonotype: A clone one base away is much larger, so this may be a read error. The J gene is TRBJ2-7, the V gene TRBV19; D possibly corresponds to TRBD1 (5 bases). The germline gives CDR1 LNHDA, CDR2 SQIVND (reference sequence). The CDR3 is 13 amino acids. Trimming took 3 bases from V and 9 from J, leaving 15 bases between them. Here the CDR3 reads CASSMQGEHGQYF. The CDR3 DNA is TGTGCCAGTAGTATGCAAGGGGAACACGGGCAGTACTTC.

The V call is TRBV7-9, the J call TRBJ2-7; D unresolved. Deletions cut 5 bases from V and 5 bases from J, with 19 bases between. Germline CDR1 is SEHNR and CDR2 is FQNEAQ (reference sequence). This CDR3 is 15 amino acids long. The CDR3, as DNA: TGTGCCAGCAGCGACACCCCTAATCCAGTCAACGAGCAGTACTTC. This sequence encodes CASSDTPNPVNEQYF.

This clonotype was counted ten times or more. This chain's CDR3 is CASGQYTGELFF. DNA for the CDR3: TGTGCCAGTGGACAGTACACCGGGGAGCTGTTTTTT. The chain is built from TRBV11-3 and TRBJ2-2, with TRBD1 as a possible D gene (6 bases). The germline CDR1 and CDR2 sequences are SGHNT and YENEEA. The CDR3 contains 12 residues. V lost 9 bases, J lost 3 bases, and 8 bases lay in between.

This chain connects TRBV5-1 to TRBJ1-5; 8 bases fit TRBD1. Trimming cost V 7 bases and J 4 bases; bases outside gene matches: 16. The CDR3 runs to 17 residues. CDR1 is SGHRS and CDR2 is YFSETQ in the germline V gene. CDR3: CASGPKPRTGHNQPQHF. CDR3 bases: TGCGCCAGCGGCCCAAAACCCCGGACAGGGCATAATCAGCCCCAGCATTTT.

This clonotype was seen once. This chain connects TRBV7-9 to TRBJ2-7, with D possibly being TRBD1 (5 bases). The V and J ends lost 6 bases and 6 bases respectively, with 18 bases between them. This CDR3 has 14 residues. Germline CDR1 and CDR2: SEHNR and FQNEAQ (reference sequence). CDR3 in amino acids: CASSYCRVWCEQYF. Here the CDR3 DNA reads TGTGCCAGCAGTTACTGCAGGGTGTGGTGCGAGCAGTACTTC.

The V gene is TRBV5-4, the J gene TRBJ1-1; no clear D gene. The V gene lost 1 base and the J gene lost 0 bases, with 19 bases spanning the gap. Germline values: CDR1 SGHNT, CDR2 YYREEE (reference sequence). The CDR3 is made up of 18 amino acids. CDR3 residues: CASSLMIEGYQMNTEAFF. In nucleotides, the CDR3 is TGTGCCAGCAGCTTGATGATAGAAGGGTACCAAATGAACACTGAAGCTTTCTTT.

This clonotype was counted many times. V and J are TRBV14 and TRBJ2-7, with D hard to call. Per the germline V gene, CDR1 is SGHDN and CDR2 is FVKESK. The CDR3 runs 13 residues. V lost 5 bases to trimming and J lost 0 bases, with 8 bases between them. CDR3 coding DNA: TGTGCCAGCAGCTTGGATCTCTCCTACGAGCAGTACTTC. This codes for CASSLDLSYEQYF. Full variable domain (outside the CDR3, taken from reference TRBV14 and TRBJ2-7): EAGVTQFPSHSVIEKGQTVTLRCDPISGHDNLYWYRRVMGKEIKFLLHFVKESKQDESGMPNNRFLAERTGGTYSTLKVQPAELEDSGVYFCASSLDLSYEQYFGPGTRLTVT.

This clonotype was counted at least ten times. The gene calls are TRBV7-8 and TRBJ2-7; TRBD1 matches at 8 bases. Per germline, CDR1 SGHVS and CDR2 FQNEAQ. This CDR3 region has 14 residues. Trimming removed 4 bases from V and 2 bases from J; junction bases left unmatched: 4. The CDR3 DNA is TGTGCCAGCAGCTACAGGACAGGGACCTACGAGCAGTACTTC. Translated, it gives CASSYRTGTYEQYF.

A few counts support this clonotype. The V call is TRBV20-1, the J call TRBJ2-5; D is unclear. Germline values: CDR1 DFQATT, CDR2 SNEGSKA (reference sequence). The CDR3 sequence is 14 residues long. Trimming left V 3 bases short and J 1 base short, with 12 bases between. CDR3 in amino acids: CSASTASPQETQYF. CDR3 DNA sequence: TGCAGTGCTAGTACGGCCAGCCCCCAAGAGACCCAGTACTTC.

This clonotype showed up many times. The V and J genes are TRBV20-1 and TRBJ1-1; D unclear. Germline loops: CDR1 DFQATT, CDR2 SNEGSKA (reference sequence). This CDR3 spans 13 amino acids. The V end lost 5 bases, the J end lost 1 base, and 11 bases lay between the germline ends. The CDR3 here is CSAYQWQNTEAFF. In DNA, the CDR3 is TGCAGTGCTTACCAGTGGCAGAACACTGAAGCTTTCTTT.

The chain carries TRBV25-1 and TRBJ1-3, with TRBD1 matching 7 bases. Germline lookup yields CDR1 MGHDK and CDR2 SYGVNS. The CDR3 loop spans 16 amino acids. V gave up 8 bases and J gave up 0 bases; unmatched junction bases: 10. The chain's CDR3 is CASSSAGTVSGNTIYF. CDR3 coding DNA: TGTGCCAGCTCATCCGCCGGGACAGTCTCTGGAAACACCATATATTTT.

This clonotype was seen a handful of times. The chain is built from TRBV7-9 and TRBJ2-5; D might be TRBD1 (5 bases). CDR3 length: 13 amino acids. V lost 6 bases and J lost 5, with 13 bases in between. Per the germline V gene, CDR1 is SEHNR and CDR2 is FQNEAQ (reference sequence). DNA for the CDR3: TGTGCCAGCAGATCAAACAGACAGGAGACCCAGTACTTC. Its protein product is CASRSNRQETQYF.

With regard to this clonotype: One base away lies a much larger clone, so this may be a sequencing read error. The chain is built from TRBV20-1 and TRBJ1-2, with D tentatively TRBD1 (6 bases). This CDR3 contains 13 residues. The germline V gene has CDR1 DFQATT and CDR2 SNEGSKA (reference sequence). The CDR3 here is CSARDRGADGYAF. In nucleotides, the CDR3 is TGCAGTGCTAGAGACAGGGGCGCGGATGGCTACGCCTTC.

V and J are TRBV19 and TRBJ2-5; possible D gene TRBD2, 8 bases. V shed 8 bases and J shed 6 bases, with 19 bases lying between them. Germline V gene sequence: CDR1 LNHDA, CDR2 SQIVND (reference sequence). CDR3 length: 14 amino acids. CDR3 sequence (DNA): TGTGCCAGTGGGACTAGACAGGGATGGAAGACCCAGTACTTC. This encodes CASGTRQGWKTQYF.

Notes on this clonotype: Just one base apart from a much larger clone, this may be a read error. The V call is TRBV6-5, the J call TRBJ1-5; D ambiguous. The CDR3 totals 14 residues. The V gene's germline CDR1 is MNHEY and CDR2 SVGAGI. CDR3 nucleotides: TGTGTCAGCAGTTACTCGATCTCCGGTCAACCCCAGCATTTT. Translated: CVSSYSISGQPQHF.

There are many counts of this clonotype. The DNA of the CDR3 is TGTGCCAGCAGCCGTCGGACGGGCGGGGAGACCCAGTACTTC. Amino acids: CASSRRTGGETQYF. J is TRBJ2-5 and V is TRBV14; D possibly corresponds to TRBD2 (5 bases). CDR1 is SGHDN and CDR2 is FVKESK in the germline V gene. V was trimmed by 4 bases and J by 5 bases, leaving 14 bases between them. The CDR3 extends over 14 amino acids.

This clonotype was picked up many times. The chain links TRBV13 to TRBJ1-1; D gene ambiguous. Trimming pared 2 bases from V and 6 bases from J, leaving 13 bases between. The CDR3 totals 14 residues. The germline V gene encodes CDR1 PRHDT and CDR2 FYEKMQ (reference sequence). CDR3 amino acids: CASSLLPGDAEAFF. CDR3 nucleotide sequence: TGTGCCAGCAGCTTATTACCAGGCGACGCTGAAGCTTTCTTT. Combining the CDR3 with reference TRBV13 and TRBJ1-1 gives the whole variable domain AAGVIQSPRHLIKEKRETATLKCYPIPRHDTVYWYQQGPGQDPQFLISFYEKMQSDKGSIPDRFSAQQFSDYHSELNMSSLELGDSALYFCASSLLPGDAEAFFGQGTRLTVV.

The V and J genes are TRBV5-5 and TRBJ2-7; no clear D. Per the germline V gene, CDR1 is SGHKS and CDR2 is YYEKEE (reference sequence). This CDR3 comprises 12 residues. V lost 5 bases and J 6 bases, leaving 12 bases between the germline ends. In nucleotides, the CDR3 is TGTGCCAGCAGTATGGGCGACACCGAGCAGTACTTC. Encoded protein: CASSMGDTEQYF.

The genes are TRBV12-3 or TRBV12-4 and TRBJ2-5; 8 bases map to TRBD1. This CDR3 is 15 amino acids long. V shed 5 bases and J 5 bases; nucleotides not matched to a gene: 10. CDR3 sequence (DNA): TGTGCCAGCAGTACCGGGACAGGTTCTGGGGAGACCCAGTACTTC. Its translation is CASSTGTGSGETQYF.

The chain carries TRBV27 and TRBJ2-7, with unresolved D. This CDR3 comprises 13 residues. V was cut by 5 bases and J by 4 bases, with 12 bases left in between. Germline assignment: CDR1 MNHEY and CDR2 SMNVEV (reference sequence). CDR3 bases: TGTGCCAGCAGTCCCCTACCGGTGTACGAGCAGTACTTC. It is translated as CASSPLPVYEQYF.

This chain links TRBV7-9 with TRBJ2-7, with 8 bases aligning to TRBD2. The CDR3 contains 15 residues. Germline CDR1 reads SEHNR; CDR2 reads FQNEAQ (reference sequence). The V gene end was trimmed by 8 bases and the J gene end by 2 bases; junction bases not matched to a gene: 11. In DNA form, the CDR3 reads TGTGCCAGCGGGGTAGCGGGGAGGGGGACCTACGAGCAGTACTTC. The encoded protein is CASGVAGRGTYEQYF.

There are many counts of this clonotype. This chain uses TRBV18 with TRBJ2-5, with D unclear. This CDR3 has 13 amino acids. Germline CDR1 is KGHSH and CDR2 is LQKENI. V lost 3 bases to trimming and J lost 2 bases, with 7 bases between them. Here the CDR3 reads CASSPLAQETQYF. CDR3 DNA: TGTGCCAGCTCACCTTTGGCTCAAGAGACCCAGTACTTC.

This clonotype came up many times. The rearrangement uses TRBV5-1 and TRBJ2-6; weak D call: TRBD1 (5 bases). Germline V gives CDR1 SGHRS, CDR2 YFSETQ. The ends were cut back, 7 bases at V and 3 bases at J, with 14 bases in the middle. This CDR3 spans 15 amino acids. The CDR3 spells CASGIQGSGANVLTF. CDR3 nucleotides: TGCGCCAGCGGGATTCAGGGTAGTGGGGCCAACGTCCTGACTTTC.

This chain's CDR3 is CSARVQAREKLFF. CDR3 in DNA: TGCAGTGCTAGAGTTCAGGCAAGAGAAAAACTGTTTTTT. The V gene is TRBV20-1, the J gene TRBJ1-4; D gene ambiguous. CDR3 length equals 13 residues. The germline V gene has CDR1 DFQATT and CDR2 SNEGSKA (reference sequence). Trimming left V 1 base short and J 8 bases short, with 11 bases between.

The chain has TRBV10-3 and TRBJ1-2; the D gene is possibly TRBD1 (5 bases). CDR1 and CDR2 (germline): ENHRY, SYGVKD. This CDR3 is 11 amino acids long. V lost 10 bases to trimming and J lost 4 bases, with 10 bases between them. CDR3 sequence: CATRDGYGYTF. In DNA, the CDR3 is TGTGCCACCCGGGACGGCTATGGCTACACCTTC.